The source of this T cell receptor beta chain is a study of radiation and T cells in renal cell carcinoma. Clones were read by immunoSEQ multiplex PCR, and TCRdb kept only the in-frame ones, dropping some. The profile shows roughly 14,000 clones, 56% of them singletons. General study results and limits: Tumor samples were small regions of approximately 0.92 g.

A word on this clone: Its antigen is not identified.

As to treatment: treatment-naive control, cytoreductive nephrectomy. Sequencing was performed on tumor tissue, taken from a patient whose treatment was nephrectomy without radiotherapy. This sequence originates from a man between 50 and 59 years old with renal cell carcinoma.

CDR3 sequence reads: CANADKGATYNEQFF. The CDR3 bases are TGTGCCAACGCCGATAAGGGGGCGACCTACAATGAGCAGTTCTTC. The chain recombines TRBV27 with TRBJ2-1; 7 bases are shared with TRBD1. This CDR3 contains 15 residues. After removal of 10 bases from V and 2 bases from J, the junction contained 11 bases not matched to a gene. The germline gives CDR1 MNHEY, CDR2 SMNVEV (reference sequence).